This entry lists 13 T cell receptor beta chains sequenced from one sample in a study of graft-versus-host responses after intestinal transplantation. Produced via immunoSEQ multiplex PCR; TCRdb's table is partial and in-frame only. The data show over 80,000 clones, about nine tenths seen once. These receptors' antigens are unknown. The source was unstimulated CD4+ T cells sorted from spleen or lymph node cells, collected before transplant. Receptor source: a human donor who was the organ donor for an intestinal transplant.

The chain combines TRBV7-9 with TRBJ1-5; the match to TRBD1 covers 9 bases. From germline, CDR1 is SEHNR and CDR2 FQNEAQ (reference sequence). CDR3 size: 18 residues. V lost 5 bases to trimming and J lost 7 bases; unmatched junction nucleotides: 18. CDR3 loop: CASSTRSGTGLTGQPQHF. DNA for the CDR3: TGTGCCAGCAGCACAAGATCCGGGACAGGGCTTACGGGGCAGCCCCAGCATTTT.

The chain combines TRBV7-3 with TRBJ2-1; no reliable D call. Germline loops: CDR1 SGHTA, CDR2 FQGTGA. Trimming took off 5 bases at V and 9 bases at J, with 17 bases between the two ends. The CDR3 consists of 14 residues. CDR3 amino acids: CASSPWAPYSEQFF. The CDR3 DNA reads TGTGCCAGCAGCCCCTGGGCCCCTTATAGTGAGCAGTTCTTC.

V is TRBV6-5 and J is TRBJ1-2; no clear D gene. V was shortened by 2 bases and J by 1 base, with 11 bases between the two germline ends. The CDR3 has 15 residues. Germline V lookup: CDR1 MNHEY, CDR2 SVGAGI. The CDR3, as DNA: TGTGCCAGCAGTTACGGTCCAGGAATTAACTATGGCTACACCTTC. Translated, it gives CASSYGPGINYGYTF.

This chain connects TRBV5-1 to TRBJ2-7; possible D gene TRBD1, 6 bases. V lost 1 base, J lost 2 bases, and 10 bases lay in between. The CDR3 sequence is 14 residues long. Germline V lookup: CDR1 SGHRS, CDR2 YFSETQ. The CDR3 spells CASSLRTDAYEQYF. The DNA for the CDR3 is TGCGCCAGCAGCTTGAGGACAGATGCCTACGAGCAGTACTTC.

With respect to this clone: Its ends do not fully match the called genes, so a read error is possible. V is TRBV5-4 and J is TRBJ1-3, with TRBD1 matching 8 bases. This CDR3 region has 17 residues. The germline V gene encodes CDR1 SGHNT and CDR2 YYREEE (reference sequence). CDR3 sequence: CASSQGRPGGLGNTIYF. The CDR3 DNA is TGCGCCAGCAGCCAAGGGCGTCCAGGGGGCCTTGGAAACACCATATATTTT.

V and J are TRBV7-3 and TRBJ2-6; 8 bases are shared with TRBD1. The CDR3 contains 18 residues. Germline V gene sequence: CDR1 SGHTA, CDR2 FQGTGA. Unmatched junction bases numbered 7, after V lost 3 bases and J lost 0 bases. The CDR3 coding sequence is TGTGCCAGCAGCTTGACAGGGGACCTCCTCTCTGGGGCCAACGTCCTGACTTTC. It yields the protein CASSLTGDLLSGANVLTF. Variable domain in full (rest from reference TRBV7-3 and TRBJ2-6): GAGVSQTPSNKVTEKGKYVELRCDPISGHTALYWYRQSLGQGPEFLIYFQGTGAADDSGLPNDRFFAVRPEGSVSTLKIQRTERGDSAVYLCASSLTGDLLSGANVLTFGAGSRLTVL.

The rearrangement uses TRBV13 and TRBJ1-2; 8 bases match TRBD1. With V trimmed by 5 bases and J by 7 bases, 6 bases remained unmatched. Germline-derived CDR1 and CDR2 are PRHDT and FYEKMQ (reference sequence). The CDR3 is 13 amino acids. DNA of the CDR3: TGTGCCAGCAGCCCGGGACAGGCGGTTGGCTACACCTTC. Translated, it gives CASSPGQAVGYTF.

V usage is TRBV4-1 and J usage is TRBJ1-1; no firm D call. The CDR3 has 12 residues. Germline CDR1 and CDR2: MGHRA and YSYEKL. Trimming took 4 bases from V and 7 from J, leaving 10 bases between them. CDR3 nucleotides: TGCGCCAGCAGCCGGCCGGGATTTGAAGCTTTCTTT. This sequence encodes CASSRPGFEAFF.

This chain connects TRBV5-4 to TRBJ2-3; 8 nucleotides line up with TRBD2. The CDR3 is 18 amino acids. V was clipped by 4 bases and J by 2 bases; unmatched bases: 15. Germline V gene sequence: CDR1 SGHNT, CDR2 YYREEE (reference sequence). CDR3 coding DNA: TGTGCCAGCAGCACTCACCGACTAACTAGCGGAAACACAGATACGCAGTATTTT. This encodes CASSTHRLTSGNTDTQYF.

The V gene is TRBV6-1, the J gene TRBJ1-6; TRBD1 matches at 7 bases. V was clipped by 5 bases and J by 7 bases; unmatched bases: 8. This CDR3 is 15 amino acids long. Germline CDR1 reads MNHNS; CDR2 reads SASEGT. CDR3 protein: CASSRGGLENSPLHF. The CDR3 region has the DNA TGTGCCAGCAGTAGAGGGGGCCTTGAGAATTCACCCCTCCACTTT.

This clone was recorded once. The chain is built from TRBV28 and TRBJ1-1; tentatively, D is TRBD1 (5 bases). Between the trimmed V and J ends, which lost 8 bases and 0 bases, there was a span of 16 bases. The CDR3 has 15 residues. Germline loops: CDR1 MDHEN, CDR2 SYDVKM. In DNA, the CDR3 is TGTGCCAGCTCCTGGGGGGGATTAATGAACACTGAAGCTTTCTTT. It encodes CASSWGGLMNTEAFF.

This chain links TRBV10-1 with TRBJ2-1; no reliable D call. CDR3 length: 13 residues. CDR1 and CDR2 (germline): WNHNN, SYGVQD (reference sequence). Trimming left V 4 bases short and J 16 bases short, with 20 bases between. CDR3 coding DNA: TGCGCCAGCAGTGTCCCTGGGCGATGCAATTCATTCTTC. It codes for CASSVPGRCNSFF.

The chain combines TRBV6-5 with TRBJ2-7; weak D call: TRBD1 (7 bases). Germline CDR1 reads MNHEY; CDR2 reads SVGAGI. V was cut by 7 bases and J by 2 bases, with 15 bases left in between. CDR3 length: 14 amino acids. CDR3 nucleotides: TGTGCCAGCATTTCAGGGGGGCCTCCCTACGAGCAGTACTTC. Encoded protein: CASISGGPPYEQYF.